This TCR beta chain comes out of a study of control samples from healthy donors and cancer patients. J lost 8 bases, V lost 5 bases, and 9 bases had no gene match. The CDR3 covers 16 residues. The germline V gene encodes CDR1 SEHNR and CDR2 FQNEAQ (reference sequence). The method was immunoSEQ multiplex PCR; TCRdb's version includes in-frame clones alone and lacks a portion of them. The table lists approximately 160,000 clones, about 90% of them singletons, with roughly 0.7% in the top ten. The chain links TRBV7-9 to TRBJ2-1, with 13 bases that match TRBD2. This receptor was identified in a woman in her twenties or thirties in good health. Sequencing was carried out using blood. The CDR3 loop reads CASSPAGGLAGDEQFF. The CDR3 region has the DNA TGTGCCAGCAGCCCTGCTGGAGGACTAGCGGGAGATGAGCAGTTCTTC.